This T cell receptor beta chain was observed in a study of T-cell memory formation after mild COVID-19. Study-level points and caveats: Contracting CD8+ clones were enriched in EMRA, CD4+ mainly in CM and EM.

Each CDR3 protein gets one entry after TCRdb re-called the 5' RACE reads with MiXCR. Of fewer than 500,000 distinct CDR3 sequences in the sample, about 23% were seen once. The CDR3 has 18 residues. The trim removed 4 bases at V and 5 bases at J, leaving 16 bases unmatched. CDR1 and CDR2 (germline): SGHTA, FQGNSA. About this clonotype: Its antigen is still unknown.

Sequencing was performed on PBMCs or a T cell subset sorted from them (not recorded which). This receptor was obtained from an adult woman who had mild COVID-19 (a few samples of this study predate the infection). Cell type and time point are not known. The chain employs TRBV7-2 and TRBJ2-5; 10 bases match TRBD2. The CDR3 here is CASSSGRTLAGPGETQYF. The CDR3 region has the DNA TGTGCCAGCAGCTCCGGTCGAACACTAGCGGGGCCTGGCGAGACCCAGTACTTC.